The clone carrying this TCR beta chain occurred many times. After removal of 4 bases from V and 3 bases from J, the junction contained 12 bases not matched to a gene. The CDR3 runs to 16 residues. Germline loops: CDR1 DFQATT, CDR2 SNEGSKA (reference sequence). Over 18 months, lack of ophthalmopathy progression marked Graves' hyperthyroidism as stable. This record comes from a study of T cells in Graves' hyperthyroidism and ophthalmopathy. TCR beta CDR3 sequences were amplified from RNA transcripts. TCR CDR3 regions were first amplified by RT-PCR with HTBI primers. TCRdb reprocessed the multiplex PCR reads via MiXCR and lists one record per CDR3 protein. The table has a few hundred thousand distinct CDR3 sequences, 15% to 19% seen once; the top ten hold roughly 6.6%.

V usage is TRBV20-1 and J usage is TRBJ2-5; 9 nucleotides agree with TRBD2. This clonotype originated in a woman aged 25 to 39 with Graves' hyperthyroidism. Specimen: blood. The CDR3 protein is CSAIGEPGTSKETQYF. DNA of the CDR3: TGCAGTGCTATTGGCGAACCCGGGACTAGCAAAGAGACCCAGTACTTC.